This entry features one TCR beta chain sequence. It lacks a known antigen. The record has no base qualities; no much larger clone is one base away. TCRbeta CDR3 regions were amplified from genomic DNA using the immunoSEQ Assay, a bias-controlled multiplex PCR. The paper's data handling went like this. Nucleated cell counts per sample were estimated from amplification of reference gene primers within the assay. To quantify the absolute abundance of each unique TCRbeta CDR3 rearrangement, sequence reads were collapsed and filtered. For each sample, productive Simpson clonality was calculated as the square root of Simpson's diversity index over productive rearrangements. TCRdb took over this immuneACCESS table, retaining in-frame rearrangements with V and J assigned. Such tables are incomplete; in checked studies, under half of the missing clones stem from an unresolved V gene, and the remainder is unexplained. That table supplies the V and J calls and clone size; D and trimming were determined from the DNA. Counted in this sample were about 88,000 clones; roughly 83% of them appeared once. Clones ranked in the top ten supply under 30% of the sample.

The record originates from a study of blood T cell repertoires in COVID-19 (TCRdb year 2020). About the investigation overall: Samples from collaborators originated in the United States, Italy and Spain and spanned both the acute and convalescent phases of COVID-19. The prospective study material was composed of cDNA or gDNA derived from T cells, B-cell-depleted T cells, or PBMCs. Deeply sampled blood TCRbeta repertoires from subjects exposed to, actively infected with, or recovered from COVID-19 were included in the dataset. A freely available public database, intended as a resource for researchers studying the immune response to SARS-CoV-2, is where the repertoires were released. Samples were obtained from the ongoing ImmuneRACE study (first 160 participants) and from over 1,000 subjects provided by 6 global collaborators. Sample metadata almost always included a de-identified subject ID, COVID-19 status, age in years and sex. Where available, HLA class I and class II types were obtained from metadata supplied by the sample provider rather than from assay-based typing.

Findings and caveats that apply to the study as a whole: The amount of clinical and demographic metadata varied by source and participant and was provided uncurated.

The collaborating institutions used their own protocols to collect whole blood in K2EDTA tubes. For TCRbeta analysis, collaborators shipped samples in one of three forms: frozen whole blood, isolated PBMCs, or DNA extracted from either of those sample types. The sequenced sample consisted of peripheral blood. The TCR was taken from a human donor in a cohort sampled during active COVID-19.

CDR3 loop: CASSSRTAQETQYF. The nucleotides are TGTGCCAGCAGCTCCCGGACAGCCCAAGAGACCCAGTACTTC. Recombination linked TRBV9 to TRBJ2-5; TRBD1 might be the D gene, on 6 matching bases. Trimming takes 4 bases from V and 1 base from J, and the germline ends sit 11 bases apart. The CDR3 holds 14 amino acids from the cysteine to the phenylalanine. Here the CDR3 DNA is all that survives: 42 bases in frame from base 1. The germline V gene gives CDR1 as SGDLS and CDR2 as YYNGEE.